A selection of T cell receptor beta chains follows, all from one sample in a study of blood T cells in healthy people across ages. Each CDR3 protein gets one entry after TCRdb re-called the 5' RACE reads with MiXCR. The repertoire holds roughly 900,000 distinct CDR3 sequences, around 30% seen once, with 15% to 20% in the top ten. Sequenced sample: blood. The receptors come from a woman aged 80 or over in good health. Both conserved end residues are part of each CDR3. D genes are given only for firm matches. Size is omitted from some rows. Given values are once, few, many or a class for expanded clones.

>TRBV24-1|.|few|TRBJ2-2
CATSDDRHTGELFF
TGTGCCACCAGTGACGACCGTCACACCGGGGAGCTGTTTTTT
>TRBV20-1|TRBD2|many|TRBJ2-3
CSARAPRAGETQYF
TGCAGTGCTAGAGCCCCCCGAGCGGGGGAGACGCAGTATTTT
>TRBV27|.|few|TRBJ1-1
CASSGSFGNTEAFF
TGTGCCAGCAGTGGCAGTTTCGGCAACACTGAAGCTTTCTTT
>TRBV20-1|TRBD2|many|TRBJ2-7
CSAARGGGYEQYF
TGCAGTGCTGCTCGGGGCGGGGGCTACGAGCAGTACTTC
>TRBV6-2/TRBV6-3|.|many|TRBJ2-5
CASTYSGRETQYF
TGTGCCAGCACTTACAGCGGAAGGGAGACCCAGTACTTC
>TRBV18|.|few|TRBJ2-3
CASSPEHGGGLPFTQYF
TGTGCCAGCTCACCTGAGCACGGTGGGGGCCTGCCATTTACGCAGTATTTT
>TRBV11-2|TRBD2|.|TRBJ2-7
CASSLGGLEYEQYF
TGTGCCAGCAGCTTAGGTGGACTAGAGTACGAGCAGTACTTC
>TRBV5-1|.|few|TRBJ2-2
CACALWGSGTGELFF
TGCGCCTGCGCCCTCTGGGGATCGGGCACCGGGGAGCTGTTTTTT
>TRBV20-1|.|many|TRBJ2-5
CSAKRTVQETQYF
TGCAGTGCTAAAAGGACAGTACAAGAGACCCAGTACTTC
>TRBV12-3/TRBV12-4|.|many|TRBJ1-6
CASSFELYNSPLHF
TGTGCCAGCAGTTTCGAGCTATATAATTCACCCCTCCACTTT
>TRBV20-1|.|many|TRBJ1-6
CSAPSGAYNSPLHF
TGCAGTGCTCCTTCCGGGGCCTATAATTCACCCCTCCACTTT
>TRBV7-2|.|many|TRBJ1-6
CASSLEGYNSPLHF
TGTGCCAGCAGCTTAGAAGGGTATAATTCACCCCTCCACTTT
>TRBV7-6|.|few|TRBJ2-3
CASSLVSRIVDTQYF
TGTGCCAGCAGCTTGGTGTCCAGGATAGTAGATACGCAGTATTTT
>TRBV6-2/TRBV6-3|.|few|TRBJ1-5
CASSYWGRGNQPQHF
TGTGCCAGCAGTTACTGGGGCCGGGGCAATCAGCCCCAGCATTTT
>TRBV7-2|.|many|TRBJ1-2
CASSLYWGETYGYTF
TGTGCCAGCAGCTTATATTGGGGCGAGACCTATGGCTACACCTTC
>TRBV29-1|.|few|TRBJ1-2
CSVEDRLYGYTF
TGCAGCGTCGAGGACAGACTCTATGGCTACACCTTC
>TRBV20-1|TRBD1|many|TRBJ1-2
CSAWGQGRNNYGYTF
TGCAGTGCGTGGGGACAGGGGCGAAACAACTATGGCTACACCTTC
>TRBV29-1|TRBD1|.|TRBJ2-7
CSVAWDSSYEQYF
TGCAGCGTTGCTTGGGACAGCTCCTACGAGCAGTACTTC
>TRBV12-3/TRBV12-4|.|few|TRBJ1-2
CASSRSTFGGYTF
TGTGCCAGCAGTCGAAGTACCTTCGGGGGCTACACCTTC
>TRBV12-3/TRBV12-4|.|many|TRBJ2-7
CASSLSSRGYEQYF
TGTGCCAGCAGTTTAAGTTCTAGGGGCTACGAGCAGTACTTC
>TRBV20-1|.|many|TRBJ2-3
CSTYRDPTDTQYF
TGCAGTACCTACAGAGACCCCACAGATACGCAGTATTTT
>TRBV3-1|.|many|TRBJ2-5
CASSSGLLQETQYF
TGTGCCAGCAGTTCGGGGCTTCTCCAAGAGACCCAGTACTTC
>TRBV4-2|.|.|TRBJ2-7
CASSQTRAAEQYF
TGTGCCAGCAGCCAAACCAGGGCAGCCGAGCAGTACTTC
>TRBV20-1|.|once|TRBJ2-3
CSAELFIWRSTDTQYF
TGCAGTGCTGAGTTGTTTATATGGCGGAGCACAGATACGCAGTATTTT
>TRBV30|.|.|TRBJ1-1
CAWSVARYTEAFF
TGTGCCTGGAGTGTTGCCCGCTACACTGAAGCTTTCTTT
>TRBV10-2|.|few|TRBJ1-1
CASSEIRSLNTEAFF
TGCGCCAGCAGTGAGATCCGTAGTTTGAACACTGAAGCTTTCTTT
>TRBV12-3/TRBV12-4|.|many|TRBJ1-2
CASTVAGYGYTF
TGTGCCAGCACCGTAGCGGGATATGGCTACACCTTC
>TRBV7-2|.|many|TRBJ2-3
CASQAGASTDTQYF
TGTGCCAGTCAGGCGGGGGCAAGCACAGATACGCAGTATTTT
>TRBV20-1|.|.|TRBJ1-1
CSARDPRAGDNTEAFF
TGCAGTGCTAGAGATCCGAGGGCAGGGGACAACACTGAAGCTTTCTTT
>TRBV18|.|few|TRBJ1-2
CASSQQGLENYGYTF
TGTGCCAGCTCACAACAGGGACTTGAGAACTATGGCTACACCTTC
>TRBV5-1|.|.|TRBJ2-4
CASSSEASIGAKNIQYF
TGCGCCAGCAGCTCCGAGGCCTCCATCGGGGCCAAAAACATTCAGTACTTC
>TRBV18|TRBD2|many|TRBJ2-1
CASSFRGLANEQFF
TGTGCCAGCTCATTTAGGGGACTAGCGAATGAGCAGTTCTTC
>TRBV7-2|TRBD2|many|TRBJ2-5
CASSPRGLAGGETQYF
TGTGCCAGCAGCCCAAGAGGCCTAGCGGGGGGAGAGACCCAGTACTTC
>TRBV15|TRBD2|.|TRBJ2-7
CATSRGRLAGDTYEQYF
TGTGCCACCAGCAGAGGTAGACTAGCGGGGGACACCTACGAGCAGTACTTC
>TRBV4-3|.|.|TRBJ2-1
CASSQEAGRGRSEQFF
TGCGCCAGCAGCCAAGAGGCTGGTCGGGGAAGGAGTGAGCAGTTCTTC
>TRBV12-3/TRBV12-4|.|.|TRBJ2-2
CASSLAQQNTGELFF
TGTGCCAGCAGTTTGGCACAGCAGAACACCGGGGAGCTGTTTTTT
>TRBV12-3/TRBV12-4|.|.|TRBJ1-2
CASSLGGGGAGGYTF
TGTGCCAGCAGTTTAGGGGGTGGGGGCGCCGGTGGCTACACCTTC
>TRBV5-1|TRBD1|.|TRBJ2-5
CASSSTPGQEETQYF
TGCGCCAGCAGCTCCACCCCAGGACAGGAAGAGACCCAGTACTTC